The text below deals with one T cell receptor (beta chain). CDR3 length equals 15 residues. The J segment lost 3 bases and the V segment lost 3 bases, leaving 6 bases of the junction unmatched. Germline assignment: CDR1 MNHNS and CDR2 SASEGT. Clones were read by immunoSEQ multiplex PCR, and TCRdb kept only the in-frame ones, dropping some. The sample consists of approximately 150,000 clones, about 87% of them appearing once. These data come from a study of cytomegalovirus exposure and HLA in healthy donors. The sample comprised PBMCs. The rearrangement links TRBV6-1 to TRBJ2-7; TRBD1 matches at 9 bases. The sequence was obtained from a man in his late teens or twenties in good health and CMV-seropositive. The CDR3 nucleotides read TGTGCCAGCAGTGAGGGGGGGACAGGGATCTACGAGCAGTACTTC. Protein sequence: CASSEGGTGIYEQYF.